This T cell receptor beta chain was identified during a study of blood T cell repertoires in COVID-19. The authors' processing: Amplified reference gene primers provided the basis for estimating nucleated cell counts. Clones were sequenced by immunoSEQ multiplex PCR, and TCRdb holds only the in-frame ones, with some missing. V and J calls and clone size are as listed in that table; D and trimming were resolved from the DNA. Of 250,000 to 300,000 clones listed, 80% to 90% are singletons. Germline values: CDR1 KGHSH, CDR2 LQKENI. The V end was cut by 5 bases, the J end by 9 bases, with 8 bases between. This CDR3 is built from 12 residues.

Sequenced material: peripheral blood. This clonotype was sampled from a woman aged 70-85 years with acute or convalescent COVID-19. The genes are TRBV18 and TRBJ1-6; D remains unclear. The CDR3 here is CASSTRGSPLHF. The CDR3 DNA follows: TGTGCCAGCTCAACCAGAGGTTCACCCCTCCACTTT.